These 30 T cell receptor beta chains came from one sample sequenced in a study of shared clonotypes between healthy human individuals (dated by TCRdb to about 2020). Library generation was performed with the immunoSEQ multiplex PCR assay. Not all clones reach the TCRdb copy of this immuneACCESS table, which keeps in-frame sequences only. Checked studies attribute under half of the gap to unresolved V genes and leave the rest unexplained. The sample contains over a million clones, about 80% of them found a single time. More than 0.45% of the sample comes from the top ten. The sample comprised memory CD4+ T cells from PBMCs. The label giving this sample's cell subset or site can be read as: CD45RA-negative fraction. These receptors all stem from a man younger than 30 in good health. Some clones in this sample may be carry-over from other donors' samples.

The V gene is TRBV7-9, the J gene TRBJ2-2; possibly TRBD2 for D (5 bases). V was cut by 5 bases and J by 0 bases, with 19 bases left in between. The CDR3 loop spans 18 amino acids. Per the germline V gene, CDR1 is SEHNR and CDR2 is FQNEAQ (reference sequence). DNA of the CDR3: TGTGCCAGCAGCCCCCGTCGGAGCGGAGGAGCGAACACCGGGGAGCTGTTTTTT. Translation: CASSPRRSGGANTGELFF.

This clone was seen once. The sample contains more than one DNA sequence encoding this CDR3. This sequence joins TRBV4-3 and TRBJ2-3; 7 bases align to TRBD2. The germline V gene has CDR1 LGHNA and CDR2 YSLEER. This CDR3 is built from 14 residues. The V gene end was trimmed by 3 bases and the J gene end by 2 bases; junction bases not matched to a gene: 2. CDR3 sequence (DNA): TGCGCCAGCAGCCAGGGACTAACCACAGATACGCAGTATTTT. Encoded protein: CASSQGLTTDTQYF.

This chain uses TRBV7-9 with TRBJ2-7, with TRBD1 matching over 7 bases. Trimming removed 4 bases from V and 2 bases from J; junction bases left unmatched: 5. CDR3 length: 14 amino acids. The germline gives CDR1 SEHNR, CDR2 FQNEAQ (reference sequence). This chain's CDR3 is CASSSDRPTYEQYF. Written as DNA, the CDR3 is TGTGCCAGCAGCTCGGACAGGCCGACCTACGAGCAGTACTTC.

This chain connects TRBV30 to TRBJ2-1; the D gene is possibly TRBD2 (5 bases). Germline V lookup: CDR1 GTSNPN, CDR2 SVGIG (reference sequence). CDR3 size: 15 residues. Trimming pared 3 bases from V and 7 bases from J, leaving 19 bases between. The CDR3 region is CAWSPGFGDGNEQFF. CDR3 in DNA: TGTGCCTGGAGCCCGGGATTTGGAGATGGGAATGAGCAGTTCTTC.

A note on this clone: The sample holds other DNA sequences that translate to the same CDR3. The genes are TRBV29-1 and TRBJ2-1, with no clear D. V was clipped by 5 bases and J by 5 bases, with 4 bases between them. Germline-derived CDR1 and CDR2 are SQVTM and ANQGSEA. The CDR3 has 10 amino acids. CDR3 loop: CSVQHNEQFF. CDR3 in DNA: TGCAGCGTTCAGCACAATGAGCAGTTCTTC.

This rearrangement joins TRBV29-1 to TRBJ1-4, with D unclear. V was pared by 4 bases and J by 7 bases, with 16 bases between. The CDR3 is 14 amino acids. Germline values: CDR1 SQVTM, CDR2 ANQGSEA. CDR3 sequence: CSVVPLDRSEKLFF. CDR3 DNA sequence: TGCAGCGTTGTACCCCTCGACCGCAGTGAAAAACTGTTTTTT.

This clone is a singleton in its sample. V usage is TRBV10-1 and J usage is TRBJ2-3; D could derive from TRBD1 or TRBD2 (5 bases each). Germline V CDR1 and CDR2: WNHNN, SYGVQD (reference sequence). V was trimmed by 4 bases and J by 4 bases, leaving 12 bases between them. This CDR3 contains 14 residues. DNA of the CDR3: TGCGCCAGCAGTGGTTATCGAGGGGCAGATACGCAGTATTTT. Amino acids: CASSGYRGADTQYF.

To note about this clone: The sample has other DNA sequences that encode this CDR3 too. The V gene is TRBV18, the J gene TRBJ2-7; D gene ambiguous. Trimming stripped 3 bases from V and 0 bases from J, with 9 bases between. The CDR3 is made up of 14 amino acids. Per the germline V gene, CDR1 is KGHSH and CDR2 is LQKENI. CDR3 in amino acids: CASSPQGNSYEQYF. CDR3 in DNA: TGTGCCAGCTCACCGCAAGGCAACTCCTACGAGCAGTACTTC.

The chain couples TRBV20-1 to TRBJ2-7; D is unresolved. Germline V gene data show CDR1 as DFQATT and CDR2 as SNEGSKA (reference sequence). Trimming removed 5 bases from V and 4 bases from J, with 6 bases in between. The CDR3 consists of 10 residues. CDR3 amino acids: CSAFRYEQYF. For the CDR3, the DNA is TGCAGTGCTTTTCGGTACGAGCAGTACTTC.

This clone was counted a single time. The rearrangement links TRBV23-1 to TRBJ2-5; D gene unclear. TRBV23-1 falls under the ORF class, with uncertain function. This CDR3 region has 15 residues. The V gene lost 3 bases and the J gene lost 1 base, with 12 bases spanning the gap. The CDR3 DNA is TGCGCCAGCAGTCACTACGACCGTCCCCAAGAGACCCAGTACTTC. Encoded protein: CASSHYDRPQETQYF.

This sequence joins TRBV7-2 and TRBJ2-5; D may be TRBD1 (5 bases). CDR3 length: 15 residues. The V and J ends lost 4 bases and 5 bases respectively, with 17 bases between them. Germline CDR1 reads SGHTA; CDR2 reads FQGNSA. The CDR3: CASSSTGGLVETQYF. CDR3 DNA sequence: TGTGCCAGCAGCTCTACAGGTGGGCTCGTGGAGACCCAGTACTTC.

This chain connects TRBV7-9 to TRBJ2-4; D ambiguous. Between the trimmed V and J ends, which lost 3 bases and 8 bases, there was a span of 23 bases. The CDR3 contains 17 residues. Germline CDR1 SEHNR, CDR2 FQNEAQ (reference sequence). For the CDR3, the DNA is TGTGCCAGCAGCTTTCCTGGAAAGGGCGAGCCCGACCACATTCAGTACTTC. It codes for CASSFPGKGEPDHIQYF.

This clone was observed once. The V gene is TRBV2, the J gene TRBJ1-4; no reliable D call. CDR1 and CDR2 (germline): SNHLY, FYNNEI. CDR3 size: 14 residues. Trimming took 6 bases from V and 1 from J, leaving 9 bases between them. The CDR3 spells CASRTDGTNEKLFF. The CDR3 region has the DNA TGTGCCAGCAGGACGGACGGAACTAATGAAAAACTGTTTTTT.

The chain carries TRBV28 and TRBJ1-1; D gene uncertain. V lost 8 bases and J 8 bases, leaving 18 bases between the germline ends. The CDR3 is 13 amino acids. From germline, CDR1 is MDHEN and CDR2 SYDVKM. This chain's CDR3 is CASRRNGAGEAFF. CDR3 bases: TGTGCCAGCCGAAGGAACGGAGCGGGAGAAGCTTTCTTT. Looking up the rest from reference TRBV28 and TRBJ1-1 gives the full variable domain: DVKVTQSSRYLVKRTGEKVFLECVQDMDHENMFWYRQDPGLGLRLIYFSYDVKMKEKGDIPEGYSVSREKKERFSLILESASTNQTSMYLCASRRNGAGEAFFGQGTRLTVV.

The rearrangement joins TRBV6-1 to TRBJ2-7; D is possibly TRBD2 (5 bases). CDR1 is MNHNS and CDR2 is SASEGT in the germline V gene. The CDR3 length is 10 residues. V was trimmed by 3 bases and J by 9 bases, leaving 6 bases between them. CDR3 sequence: CASSDRGQYF. The CDR3 DNA sequence: TGTGCCAGCAGTGACCGGGGGCAGTACTTC.

The genes are TRBV7-9 and TRBJ1-1; a possible D gene is TRBD1 (5 bases). The germline CDR1 and CDR2 sequences are SEHNR and FQNEAQ (reference sequence). Trimming removed 5 bases from V and 3 bases from J, with 16 bases in between. There are 15 residues in the CDR3. The CDR3 protein is CASSPLRVGHTEAFF. The DNA of the CDR3 is TGTGCCAGCAGCCCCCTCAGGGTAGGGCACACTGAAGCTTTCTTT.

This clone was found once. V gene TRBV28 combines with J gene TRBJ1-2; the match to TRBD1 covers 11 bases. V dropped 5 bases and J dropped 8; count of bases not matched to a gene: 7. The V gene's germline CDR1 is MDHEN and CDR2 SYDVKM. The CDR3 runs to 14 residues. The CDR3 DNA follows: TGTGCCAGCAGTCTCCCGGACAGGGGGCGAGGCTACACCTTC. Protein product: CASSLPDRGRGYTF.

With regard to this clone: A junction end diverges from the germline sequence, so it may reflect a read error. The chain uses TRBV30 and TRBJ2-7; 8 nucleotides match TRBD2. Germline assignment: CDR1 GTSNPN and CDR2 SVGIG (reference sequence). This CDR3 contains 13 residues. The CDR3 here is CAWSAGLARERYF. Here the CDR3 DNA reads TGTGCCTGGAGTGCTGGACTAGCCCGGGAGCGGTACTTC.

The chain has TRBV28 and TRBJ2-2, with TRBD2 matching over 10 bases. The CDR3 is made up of 15 amino acids. With V trimmed by 6 bases and J by 8 bases, 9 bases remained unmatched. Germline V gives CDR1 MDHEN, CDR2 SYDVKM. The CDR3 bases are TGTGCCAGCAGACGTATAGCGGGGGGTACGGGGGAGCTGTTTTTT. This encodes CASRRIAGGTGELFF.

J is TRBJ2-7 and V is TRBV9; no reliable D call. The length of the CDR3 is 16 residues. Trimming cost V 0 bases and J 2 bases, with 15 bases left between them. Germline values: CDR1 SGDLS, CDR2 YYNGEE. CDR3 sequence (DNA): TGTGCCAGCAGCGTAGGGTTTCCAGGCAGAGCCTACGAGCAGTACTTC. Its protein product is CASSVGFPGRAYEQYF.

This sequence joins TRBV28 and TRBJ2-6; D gene unclear. This CDR3 is 17 amino acids long. Germline assignment: CDR1 MDHEN and CDR2 SYDVKM. V lost 2 bases and J lost 0, with 11 bases in between. CDR3 nucleotide sequence: TGTGCCAGCAGTTTAGGTCCAGGAGACTCTGGGGCCAACGTCCTGACTTTC. Amino acids: CASSLGPGDSGANVLTF.

The chain couples TRBV11-2 to TRBJ1-4; D not resolved. This CDR3 has 13 residues. With 1 base removed from V and 4 bases from J, the gap between germline ends came to 4 bases. Germline V CDR1 and CDR2: SGHAT, FQNNGV. CDR3 in amino acids: CASSLGVNEKLFF. The DNA for the CDR3 is TGTGCCAGCAGCTTAGGGGTTAATGAAAAACTGTTTTTT. Filled out from reference TRBV11-2 and TRBJ1-4, the complete variable domain reads EAGVAQSPRYKIIEKRQSVAFWCNPISGHATLYWYQQILGQGPKLLIQFQNNGVVDDSQLPKDRFSAERLKGVDSTLKIQPAKLEDSAVYLCASSLGVNEKLFFGSGTQLSVL.

The J gene is TRBJ2-4, the V gene TRBV4-1; a possible D gene is TRBD2 (5 bases). Germline V gene sequence: CDR1 MGHRA, CDR2 YSYEKL. This CDR3 contains 13 residues. Trimming pared 7 bases from V and 1 base from J, leaving 8 bases between. CDR3 loop: CASTRRAKNIQYF. The CDR3 nucleotides read TGCGCCAGCACCCGGAGGGCCAAAAACATTCAGTACTTC.

The gene calls are TRBV30 and TRBJ1-3, with D uncertain. Germline V gives CDR1 GTSNPN, CDR2 SVGIG (reference sequence). The CDR3 is 13 amino acids. Trimming pared 3 bases from V and 2 bases from J, leaving 8 bases between. In DNA, the CDR3 is TGTGCCTGGAGGCGGACGGCTGGAAACACCATATATTTT. As protein: CAWRRTAGNTIYF.

V usage is TRBV11-3 and J usage is TRBJ2-1; the D gene is possibly TRBD1 (6 bases). Germline V gives CDR1 SGHNT, CDR2 YENEEA. V was pared by 1 base and J by 3 bases, with 13 bases between. CDR3 length equals 16 residues. CDR3 loop: CASSLGGQGSYNEQFF. CDR3 coding DNA: TGTGCCAGCAGCTTAGGGGGGCAGGGTAGCTACAATGAGCAGTTCTTC.

This clone was picked up one time. The chain combines TRBV7-7 with TRBJ2-1; D is unresolved. Trimming took off 5 bases at V and 7 bases at J, with 15 bases between the two ends. CDR3 length: 14 residues. The germline V gene encodes CDR1 SSHAT and CDR2 FNYEAQ (reference sequence). DNA for the CDR3: TGTGCCAGCAGCCCGATCCCCAATATTAATGAGCAGTTCTTC. Translated: CASSPIPNINEQFF. The full variable domain, rest sourced from reference TRBV7-7 and TRBJ2-1, is GAGVSQSPRYKVTKRGQDVTLRCDPISSHATLYWYQQALGQGPEFLTYFNYEAQPDKSGLPSDRFSAERPEGSISTLTIQRTEQRDSAMYRCASSPIPNINEQFFGPGTRLTVL.

This clone was counted between two and nine times. V is TRBV29-1 and J is TRBJ2-3; D might be TRBD1 (5 bases). Between the trimmed V and J ends, which lost 1 base and 4 bases, there was a span of 12 bases. Germline CDR1 and CDR2: SQVTM and ANQGSEA. CDR3 length: 14 residues. In nucleotides, the CDR3 is TGCAGCGTTGAAGTATTAGGGGAAGCAGATACGCAGTATTTT. It specifies CSVEVLGEADTQYF.

The rearrangement joins TRBV28 to TRBJ2-7, with a tentative D call TRBD2 (6 bases). Trimming pared 7 bases from V and 2 bases from J, leaving 12 bases between. The CDR3 has 13 amino acids. Germline V gene data show CDR1 as MDHEN and CDR2 as SYDVKM. The CDR3 coding sequence is TGTGCCAGCACCCCGGCGGGGACCTACGAGCAGTACTTC. This gives the protein CASTPAGTYEQYF.

The rearrangement links TRBV18 to TRBJ1-1; D gene uncertain. The V gene's germline CDR1 is KGHSH and CDR2 LQKENI. V was trimmed by 4 bases and J by 3 bases, leaving 12 bases between them. The CDR3 has 14 residues. The CDR3 protein is CASSRAQKDTEAFF. CDR3 bases: TGTGCCAGCTCACGAGCACAGAAAGACACTGAAGCTTTCTTT.

The chain recombines TRBV7-8 with TRBJ2-7, with 11 bases lining up with TRBD2. The CDR3 runs 14 residues. Germline trimming cut 2 bases from V and 6 bases from J; bases unmatched to any gene: 3. Germline V gene data show CDR1 as SGHVS and CDR2 as FQNEAQ. The CDR3 here is CASSLLAGGGEQYF. The CDR3, as DNA: TGTGCCAGCAGCTTATTAGCGGGAGGGGGCGAGCAGTACTTC. Full variable domain (rest looked up from reference TRBV7-8 and TRBJ2-7): GAGVSQSPRYKVAKRGQDVALRCDPISGHVSLFWYQQALGQGPEFLTYFQNEAQLDKSGLPSDRFFAERPEGSVSTLKIQRTQQEDSAVYLCASSLLAGGGEQYFGPGTRLTVT.